Each of the 32 T cell receptor beta chains below was sequenced from the same sample in a study of cytomegalovirus exposure and HLA in healthy donors. Assay: immunoSEQ multiplex PCR; the TCRdb copy retains only in-frame clones and omits some. The repertoire holds 200,000 to 300,000 clones, with around nine tenths as singletons. Sequencing was carried out using PBMCs. These receptors came from a man aged 18-30 years in good health and CMV-seronegative.

This sequence joins TRBV6-6 and TRBJ2-7; 10 bases align to TRBD1. This CDR3 has 14 amino acids. J gave up 4 bases and V 7 bases, and 7 bases lay outside the gene matches. CDR1 is MNHNY and CDR2 is SVGAGI in the germline V gene (reference sequence). CDR3 sequence (DNA): TGTGCCAGCAAGGGGACAGGGGATGGGTACGAGCAGTACTTC. Protein sequence: CASKGTGDGYEQYF.

This chain connects TRBV2 to TRBJ1-4; possibly TRBD1 for D (6 bases). The CDR3 contains 15 residues. Looked up from germline, CDR1 is SNHLY and CDR2 is FYNNEI. Trimming removed 6 bases from V and 3 bases from J, with 14 bases in between. This chain's CDR3 is CASSEGGLANEKLFF. The CDR3 DNA reads TGTGCCAGCAGCGAGGGGGGGCTTGCTAATGAAAAACTGTTTTTT.

This clone was seen a few times. J is TRBJ2-2 and V is TRBV7-3, with 9 bases that match TRBD2. Per the germline V gene, CDR1 is SGHTA and CDR2 is FQGTGA. Trimming at V came to 1 base and at J to 3 bases, leaving 3 bases not matched to a gene. The CDR3 extends over 16 amino acids. This CDR3 is CASSLNAGGDTGELFF. CDR3 coding DNA: TGTGCCAGCAGCTTAAACGCGGGAGGGGACACCGGGGAGCTGTTTTTT.

This chain uses TRBV5-1 with TRBJ2-1; D is ambiguous. The CDR3 contains 16 residues. The V and J ends lost 1 base and 5 bases respectively, with 16 bases between them. CDR1 and CDR2 from the germline V gene are SGHRS and YFSETQ. For the CDR3, the DNA is TGCGCCAGCAGCTTGCCTAAATTCCCCATCGACAATGAGCAGTTCTTC. Protein: CASSLPKFPIDNEQFF.

This rearrangement joins TRBV16 to TRBJ1-1, with TRBD1 identical over 9 bases. Germline V gene lookup returns CDR1 KGHSY and CDR2 FQNENV. With V trimmed by 4 bases and J by 1 base, 1 base remained unmatched. The CDR3 totals 14 residues. The DNA of the CDR3 is TGTGCCAGCAGCCCGGACAGGGGGAACACTGAAGCTTTCTTT. This codes for CASSPDRGNTEAFF.

CDR3 sequence: CASSPSSGNSGNTIYF. The CDR3 coding sequence is TGTGCCAGCTCACCAAGTTCGGGGAACTCTGGAAACACCATATATTTT. The chain employs TRBV18 and TRBJ1-3; D is unresolved. Germline assignment: CDR1 KGHSH and CDR2 LQKENI. Trimming shortened V by 2 bases and J by 0 bases, and 11 bases separated the two germline ends. This CDR3 contains 16 residues. Variable domain in full (rest from reference TRBV18 and TRBJ1-3): NAGVMQNPRHLVRRRGQEARLRCSPMKGHSHVYWYRQLPEEGLKFMVYLQKENIIDESGMPKERFSAEFPKEGPSILRIQQVVRGDSAAYFCASSPSSGNSGNTIYFGEGSWLTVV.

The chain couples TRBV7-9 to TRBJ2-5; D remains ambiguous. The germline gives CDR1 SEHNR, CDR2 FQNEAQ (reference sequence). This CDR3 has 13 residues. V was trimmed by 4 bases and J by 0 bases, leaving 6 bases between them. The CDR3 DNA reads as TGTGCCAGCAGCTCCGGGTACCAAGAGACCCAGTACTTC. Its translation: CASSSGYQETQYF.

The sample holds a few counts of this clone. The chain has TRBV6-5 and TRBJ2-2; D possibly corresponds to TRBD2 (6 bases). Deletions cut 5 bases from V and 2 bases from J, with 6 bases between. CDR1 is MNHEY and CDR2 is SVGAGI in the germline V gene. The CDR3 runs 13 residues. The CDR3 DNA follows: TGTGCCAGCAGTGGGACTAACACCGGGGAGCTGTTTTTT. Translated: CASSGTNTGELFF.

This chain joins TRBV9 and TRBJ2-2; the match to TRBD2 covers 12 bases. The germline gives CDR1 SGDLS, CDR2 YYNGEE. V was clipped by 3 bases and J by 4 bases; unmatched bases: 4. This CDR3 is built from 16 residues. CDR3 region: CASSAGTSGFTGELFF. The CDR3 DNA reads as TGTGCCAGCAGCGCCGGGACTAGCGGGTTCACCGGGGAGCTGTTTTTT.

The rearrangement joins TRBV7-2 to TRBJ1-2; no clear D. The germline V gene encodes CDR1 SGHTA and CDR2 FQGNSA. Between the trimmed V and J ends, which lost 1 base and 0 bases, there was a span of 12 bases. The CDR3 has 16 amino acids. For the CDR3, the DNA is TGTGCCAGCAGCTTAGACGGGTCGGGAGCTAACTATGGCTACACCTTC. This sequence encodes CASSLDGSGANYGYTF.

This clone was detected only a few times. This sequence joins TRBV7-2 and TRBJ1-1; tentatively, D is TRBD1 (5 bases). This CDR3 is built from 16 residues. Per germline, CDR1 SGHTA and CDR2 FQGNSA. Trimming removed 0 bases from V and 0 bases from J, with 11 bases in between. Here the CDR3 reads CASSLARGPVNTEAFF. CDR3 nucleotides: TGTGCCAGCAGCTTAGCGCGGGGCCCCGTGAACACTGAAGCTTTCTTT.

The gene calls are TRBV7-8 and TRBJ2-7; 7 bases are a match to TRBD1. The CDR3 extends over 14 amino acids. V lost 3 bases and J lost 5; bases outside the gene matches: 7. Germline V lookup: CDR1 SGHVS, CDR2 FQNEAQ. The CDR3 here is CASSFPEGANEQYF. In DNA form, the CDR3 reads TGTGCCAGCAGCTTTCCAGAGGGGGCGAACGAGCAGTACTTC.

CDR3 nucleotide sequence: TGCAGCGCCCTGCCAGACTATAATTCACCCCTCCACTTT. Amino acid sequence: CSALPDYNSPLHF. The rearrangement joins TRBV29-1 to TRBJ1-6; D remains unclear. This CDR3 has 13 amino acids. V lost 7 bases and J lost 3, with 10 bases in between. CDR1 and CDR2 from the germline V gene are SQVTM and ANQGSEA.

CDR3 amino acids: CSVFGQGGTYEQYF. The CDR3 DNA follows: TGCAGCGTTTTCGGACAGGGAGGGACCTACGAGCAGTACTTC. The chain is built from TRBV29-1 and TRBJ2-7; D possibly corresponds to TRBD1 (8 bases). This CDR3 has 14 residues. The germline CDR1 and CDR2 sequences are SQVTM and ANQGSEA. V lost 5 bases and J 2 bases, leaving 16 bases between the germline ends.

This clone was observed a single time. The chain joins TRBV19 to TRBJ2-3, with D perhaps TRBD2 (6 bases). The ends were cut back, 10 bases at V and 2 bases at J, with 19 bases in the middle. This CDR3 comprises 15 residues. The germline CDR1 and CDR2 sequences are LNHDA and SQIVND (reference sequence). CDR3 bases: TGTGCCACCAAACCGGGACTCAAGAACACAGATACGCAGTATTTT. Translated, it gives CATKPGLKNTDTQYF.

The chain recombines TRBV5-6 with TRBJ1-3, with D hard to call. The V gene lost 1 base and the J gene lost 3 bases, with 8 bases spanning the gap. Germline CDR1 and CDR2: SGHDT and YYEEEE. The CDR3 has 14 amino acids. The CDR3, as DNA: TGTGCCAGCAGCTTGTACGGGAGTGGAAACACCATATATTTT. Translating it yields CASSLYGSGNTIYF.

This sequence joins TRBV7-9 and TRBJ2-7; D unclear. Germline assignment: CDR1 SEHNR and CDR2 FQNEAQ (reference sequence). V lost 4 bases and J 3 bases, leaving 13 bases between the germline ends. The CDR3 contains 14 residues. As DNA, the CDR3 is TGTGCCAGCAGCTCATGGCGTGGGCACTACGAGCAGTACTTC. It encodes CASSSWRGHYEQYF.

The V and J genes are TRBV11-2 and TRBJ1-2; 9 positions agree with TRBD1. Unmatched junction bases numbered 15, after V lost 4 bases and J lost 6 bases. This CDR3 has 17 amino acids. Germline CDR1 is SGHAT and CDR2 is FQNNGV. The CDR3 spells CASSSNAIGTGLHGYTF. Written as DNA, the CDR3 is TGTGCCAGCAGCTCAAATGCCATAGGGACAGGGCTTCATGGCTACACCTTC.

The chain carries TRBV6-6 and TRBJ1-6, with D possibly TRBD1 on 5 matching bases. This CDR3 region has 16 residues. V was shortened by 0 bases and J by 10 bases, with 16 bases between the two germline ends. The germline gives CDR1 MNHNY, CDR2 SVGAGI (reference sequence). DNA of the CDR3: TGTGCCAGCAGTTACTCGAATCCAGGGCCAGGGTCACCCCTCCACTTT. Its protein product is CASSYSNPGPGSPLHF.

The chain recombines TRBV5-1 with TRBJ2-4; perhaps TRBD2 as D (6 bases). The CDR3 spans 15 residues. V gave up 4 bases and J gave up 0 bases, with 11 bases separating them. CDR1 and CDR2 (germline): SGHRS, YFSETQ. The CDR3 coding sequence is TGCGCCAGCAGCCGGGACTCAATAGCCAAAAACATTCAGTACTTC. Encoded protein: CASSRDSIAKNIQYF.

This clone showed up just once. The CDR3 is CASSLVIAGGLRPQHF. Here the CDR3 DNA reads TGTGCCAGCAGCTTAGTGATCGCGGGAGGCTTGCGGCCCCAGCATTTT. The chain employs TRBV7-2 and TRBJ1-5; D unresolved. The V end was cut by 1 base, the J end by 9 bases, with 19 bases between. The CDR3 contains 16 residues. CDR1 SGHTA and CDR2 FQGNSA come from the germline V gene.

The chain has TRBV7-9 and TRBJ2-7, with D tentatively TRBD1 (5 bases). Germline CDR1 reads SEHNR; CDR2 reads FQNEAQ (reference sequence). V gave up 5 bases and J gave up 5 bases, with 13 bases separating them. CDR3 length: 13 amino acids. In DNA form, the CDR3 reads TGTGCCAGCAGCCACAGGCAGAACAACGAGCAGTACTTC. Amino acid sequence: CASSHRQNNEQYF.

The chain is built from TRBV12-5 and TRBJ2-1; 7 nucleotides line up with TRBD2. The CDR3 has 11 residues. The ends lost 4 bases at V and 16 bases at J; junction bases unmatched: 7. Germline V lookup: CDR1 LGHNT, CDR2 FRNRAP. The chain's CDR3 is CASGSGRTAFF. The DNA for the CDR3 is TGTGCTAGTGGTTCCGGGAGGACTGCATTCTTC.

V usage is TRBV5-5 and J usage is TRBJ2-1; TRBD1 agrees at 10 bases. J lost 6 bases, V lost 0 bases, and 3 bases had no gene match. From germline, CDR1 is SGHKS and CDR2 YYEKEE (reference sequence). The CDR3 contains 15 residues. The CDR3 here is CASSLDGQGVNEQFF. The DNA for the CDR3 is TGTGCCAGCAGCTTGGATGGACAGGGGGTCAATGAGCAGTTCTTC.

The chain joins TRBV7-2 to TRBJ2-3, with D unclear. Germline values: CDR1 SGHTA, CDR2 FQGNSA. The CDR3 runs to 13 residues. Between the trimmed V and J ends, which lost 2 bases and 4 bases, there was a span of 7 bases. The CDR3 spells CASSLQVSDTQYF. The CDR3 region has the DNA TGTGCCAGCAGCTTACAGGTTTCAGATACGCAGTATTTT.

The rearrangement uses TRBV18 and TRBJ1-5; maybe TRBD1 (5 bases). V was trimmed by 5 bases and J by 0 bases, leaving 11 bases between them. Germline V lookup: CDR1 KGHSH, CDR2 LQKENI. The CDR3 extends over 15 amino acids. CDR3 sequence: CASSLTVNSNQPQHF. CDR3 DNA sequence: TGTGCCAGCTCATTGACAGTAAATAGCAATCAGCCCCAGCATTTT.

CDR3 residues: CASSFAGTGNTGELFF. As DNA, the CDR3 is TGTGCCAGCAGCTTCGCAGGGACAGGGAACACCGGGGAGCTGTTTTTT. The J gene is TRBJ2-2, the V gene TRBV7-3, with TRBD1 matching 8 bases. Looked up from germline, CDR1 is SGHTA and CDR2 is FQGTGA. V lost 3 bases and J lost 1; bases outside the gene matches: 4. The CDR3 totals 16 residues. The full variable domain, rest sourced from reference TRBV7-3 and TRBJ2-2, is GAGVSQTPSNKVTEKGKYVELRCDPISGHTALYWYRQSLGQGPEFLIYFQGTGAADDSGLPNDRFFAVRPEGSVSTLKIQRTERGDSAVYLCASSFAGTGNTGELFFGEGSRLTVL.

The chain uses TRBV2 and TRBJ1-6, with TRBD1 as a possible D gene (5 bases). Trimming removed 4 bases at V and 9 bases at J, with 16 bases between. From germline, CDR1 is SNHLY and CDR2 FYNNEI. The CDR3 consists of 15 residues. CDR3 sequence reads: CASSVGGRRSSPLHF. The DNA of the CDR3 is TGTGCCAGCAGTGTGGGGGGTCGGCGGTCTTCACCCCTCCACTTT.

This clone has more than one count but fewer than ten. This chain uses TRBV27 with TRBJ1-5; 8 nucleotides line up with TRBD1. V was pared by 8 bases and J by 9 bases, with 9 bases of the junction left unmatched. CDR1 and CDR2 (germline): MNHEY, SMNVEV (reference sequence). The CDR3 length is 13 residues. CDR3 in amino acids: CASSGQVGRPQHF. CDR3 coding DNA: TGTGCCAGCTCGGGACAGGTCGGCCGGCCCCAGCATTTT.

The rearrangement uses TRBV4-1 and TRBJ1-3; perhaps TRBD1 as D (5 bases). The CDR3 has 16 amino acids. Germline CDR1 and CDR2: MGHRA and YSYEKL. V was shortened by 2 bases and J by 0 bases, with 11 bases between the two germline ends. CDR3 loop: CASSQRQGGSGNTIYF. The CDR3 DNA follows: TGCGCCAGCAGCCAACGGCAGGGAGGCTCTGGAAACACCATATATTTT.

The rearrangement links TRBV4-3 to TRBJ2-3; D is perhaps TRBD2 (5 bases). Trimming took 4 bases from V and 2 from J, leaving 10 bases between them. Germline V gives CDR1 LGHNA, CDR2 YSLEER. The CDR3 extends over 14 amino acids. CDR3 coding DNA: TGCGCCAGCAGCCCCTCGGGAAACACAGATACGCAGTATTTT. Translated: CASSPSGNTDTQYF.

V is TRBV6-1 and J is TRBJ1-2; D is ambiguous. The germline CDR1 and CDR2 sequences are MNHNS and SASEGT. This CDR3 contains 10 residues. The V end lost 10 bases, the J end lost 8 bases, and 11 bases lay between the germline ends. CDR3 protein: CANQLRGYTF. The CDR3 DNA reads TGTGCCAACCAATTGCGGGGCTACACCTTC.